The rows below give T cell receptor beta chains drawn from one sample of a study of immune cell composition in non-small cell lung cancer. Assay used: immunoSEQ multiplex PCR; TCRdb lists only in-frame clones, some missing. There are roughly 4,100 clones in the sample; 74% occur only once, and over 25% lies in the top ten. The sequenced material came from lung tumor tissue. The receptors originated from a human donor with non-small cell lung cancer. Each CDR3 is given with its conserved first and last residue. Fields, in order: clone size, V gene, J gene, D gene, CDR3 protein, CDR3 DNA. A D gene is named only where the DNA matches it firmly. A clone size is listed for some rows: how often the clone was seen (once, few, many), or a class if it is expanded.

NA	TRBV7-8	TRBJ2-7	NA	CASSLGTGGTYSYEQYF	TGTGCCAGCAGCCTGGGGACTGGCGGAACGTACTCCTACGAGCAGTACTTC
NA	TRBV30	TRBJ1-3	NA	CAAERGVSGNTIYF	TGTGCGGCAGAACGGGGGGTTTCTGGAAACACCATATATTTT
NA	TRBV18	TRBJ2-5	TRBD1	CASSPLGQGAGGQETQYF	TGTGCCAGCTCACCGCTGGGACAGGGGGCAGGAGGACAAGAGACCCAGTACTTC
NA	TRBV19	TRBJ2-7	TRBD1	CASSTTGHERPGVEQYF	TGTGCCAGTAGCACGACAGGGCACGAACGTCCTGGGGTCGAGCAGTACTTC
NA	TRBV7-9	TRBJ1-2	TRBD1	CASSFPGQTNYGYTF	TGTGCCAGCAGCTTCCCGGGACAGACTAACTATGGCTACACCTTC
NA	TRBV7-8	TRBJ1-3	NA	CASSPRQAGNTIYF	TGTGCCAGCAGCCCTCGACAGGCGGGAAACACCATATATTTT
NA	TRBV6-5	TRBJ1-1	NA	CASSSGGMPSFF	TGTGCCAGCAGTTCGGGGGGGATGCCTAGTTTCTTT
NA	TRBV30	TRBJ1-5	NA	CAWSSGTPGDNQPQHF	TGTGCCTGGAGTTCAGGGACACCCGGTGACAATCAGCCCCAGCATTTT
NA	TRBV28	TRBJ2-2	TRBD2	CASRSTSSLAGGVTGELFF	TGTGCCAGCAGGTCCACCTCATCCCTAGCGGGAGGGGTCACCGGGGAGCTGTTTTTT
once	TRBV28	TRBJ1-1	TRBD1	CASVDGQGGTEAFF	TGTGCCAGCGTAGATGGACAGGGGGGAACTGAAGCTTTCTTT
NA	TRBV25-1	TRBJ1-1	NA	CASSYLQGAEAFF	TGTGCCAGCAGTTATTTACAGGGCGCTGAAGCTTTCTTT
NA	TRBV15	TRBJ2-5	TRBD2	CATSRGLAQETQYF	TGTGCCACCAGCAGAGGACTAGCGCAAGAGACCCAGTACTTC
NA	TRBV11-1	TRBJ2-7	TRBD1	CASSLTRGTYEQYF	TGTGCCAGCAGCTTAACCAGGGGGACCTACGAGCAGTACTTC
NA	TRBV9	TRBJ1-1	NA	CASSQEPGPGPYTEAFF	TGTGCCAGCAGCCAGGAGCCCGGGCCAGGGCCGTACACTGAAGCTTTCTTT
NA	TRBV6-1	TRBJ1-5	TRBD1	CASSEGGTVNQPQHF	TGTGCCAGCAGTGAAGGAGGGACAGTCAATCAGCCCCAGCATTTT
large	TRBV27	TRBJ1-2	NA	CASSSGGYYGYTF	TGTGCCAGCAGTTCCGGGGGGTACTATGGCTACACCTTC
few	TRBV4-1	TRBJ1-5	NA	CASSQEGQQGRQQPQHF	TGCGCCAGCAGCCAAGAAGGTCAACAGGGCAGACAACAGCCCCAGCATTTT
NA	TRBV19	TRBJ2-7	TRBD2	CASSPRLAGGPGEQYF	TGTGCCAGTAGTCCCCGACTAGCGGGAGGGCCTGGCGAGCAGTACTTC
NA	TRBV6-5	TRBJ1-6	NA	CASRSDRLLLHF	TGTGCCAGCAGGAGCGACAGACTTCTCCTCCACTTT
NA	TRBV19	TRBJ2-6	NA	CASIQFQTSGANVLTF	TGTGCCAGTATCCAATTTCAGACATCTGGGGCCAACGTCCTGACTTTC
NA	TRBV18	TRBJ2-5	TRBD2	CASSPSGGAGETQYF	TGTGCCAGCTCACCCTCCGGGGGAGCGGGGGAGACCCAGTACTTC
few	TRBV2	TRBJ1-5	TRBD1	CASRGDRGDNQPQHF	TGTGCCAGCAGGGGGGACAGGGGGGATAATCAGCCCCAGCATTTT
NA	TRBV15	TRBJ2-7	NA	CATSRGGSYEQYF	TGTGCCACCAGCAGAGGAGGTAGCTACGAGCAGTACTTC
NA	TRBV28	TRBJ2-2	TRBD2	CASSLAGGTSGELFF	TGTGCCAGCAGTTTAGCGGGAGGGACCAGCGGGGAGCTGTTTTTT
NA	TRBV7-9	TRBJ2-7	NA	CASSLPTNNRTVAYEQYF	TGTGCCAGCAGCCTTCCGACAAATAACCGGACAGTCGCCTACGAGCAGTACTTC
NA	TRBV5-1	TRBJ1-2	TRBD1	CASSPGGRGYTF	TGCGCCAGCAGCCCAGGGGGCAGAGGCTACACCTTC
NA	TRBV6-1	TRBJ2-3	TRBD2	CASRAGTSGSFPQYF	TGTGCCAGCAGAGCCGGGACTAGCGGGAGTTTTCCGCAGTATTTT
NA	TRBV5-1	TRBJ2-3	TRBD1	CASRRRGQEVTDTQYF	TGCGCCAGCAGACGCCGGGGACAGGAGGTGACAGATACGCAGTATTTT
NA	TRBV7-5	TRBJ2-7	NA	CARSRRDRLYEQYF	TGTGCCAGAAGCCGCCGGGACAGACTCTACGAGCAGTACTTC
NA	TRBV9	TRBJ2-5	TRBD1	CASSLGEDRGSGGTQYF	TGTGCCAGCAGCCTGGGGGAGGACAGGGGATCCGGGGGGACCCAGTACTTC
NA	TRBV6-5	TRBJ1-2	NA	CASSYSGENNYGYTF	TGTGCCAGCAGTTACTCGGGAGAAAATAACTATGGCTACACCTTC
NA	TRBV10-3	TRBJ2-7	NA	CAISGMTALYEQYF	TGTGCCATCAGTGGGATGACAGCCCTATACGAGCAGTACTTC
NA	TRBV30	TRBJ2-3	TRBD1	CAWSALQGAEQYF	TGTGCCTGGAGTGCCCTACAGGGGGCGGAGCAGTATTTT
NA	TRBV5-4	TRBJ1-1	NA	CASRGGGNTEAFF	TGTGCCAGCAGGGGGGGTGGGAACACTGAAGCTTTCTTT
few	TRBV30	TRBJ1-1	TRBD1	CAWKTDRAQPEAFF	TGTGCCTGGAAAACGGACAGGGCTCAGCCTGAAGCTTTCTTT
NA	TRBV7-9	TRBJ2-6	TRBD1	CASSPSPGQGAAGANVLTF	TGTGCCAGCAGCCCGTCTCCGGGACAGGGGGCGGCAGGGGCCAACGTCCTGACTTTC
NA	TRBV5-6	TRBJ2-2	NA	CASSRGLTNTGELFF	TGTGCCAGCAGCCGGGGACTTACGAACACCGGGGAGCTGTTTTTT
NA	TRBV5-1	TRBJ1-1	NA	CASSVSGQFDTEAFF	TGCGCCAGCAGCGTATCTGGACAGTTTGATACTGAAGCTTTCTTT
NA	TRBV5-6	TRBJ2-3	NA	CASSLPGVEYF	TGTGCCAGCAGCTTGCCGGGGGTAGAGTATTTT
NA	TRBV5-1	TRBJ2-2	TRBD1	CAGSQGDRTTGELFF	TGCGCCGGCAGCCAGGGGGACAGAACCACCGGGGAGCTGTTTTTT
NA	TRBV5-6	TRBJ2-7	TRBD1	CASSLSDRGYEQYF	TGTGCCAGCAGCTTGTCAGACAGGGGCTACGAGCAGTACTTC
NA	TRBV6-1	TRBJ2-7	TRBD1	CASKQGTGGYEQYF	TGTGCCAGCAAACAGGGGACAGGAGGCTACGAGCAGTACTTC
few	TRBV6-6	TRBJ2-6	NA	CASSQAAAGANVLTF	TGTGCCAGCAGCCAGGCAGCGGCTGGGGCCAACGTCCTGACTTTC
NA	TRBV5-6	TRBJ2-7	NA	CASSPGVAGSEQYF	TGTGCCAGCAGCCCAGGTGTGGCAGGGTCCGAGCAGTACTTC
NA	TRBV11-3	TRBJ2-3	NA	CASSLGGRTDTQYF	TGTGCCAGCAGCCTAGGGGGGAGGACAGATACGCAGTATTTT
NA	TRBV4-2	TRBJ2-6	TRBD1	CASNPGQGASGANVLTF	TGTGCCAGCAATCCGGGACAGGGGGCTTCTGGGGCCAACGTCCTGACTTTC
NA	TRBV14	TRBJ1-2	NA	CASSLLTSVEANYGYTF	TGTGCCAGCAGCCTTCTCACCTCAGTAGAGGCTAACTATGGCTACACCTTC
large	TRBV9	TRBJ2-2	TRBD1	CASRVPGQGATTVGTGELFF	TGTGCCAGCAGGGTTCCGGGACAGGGCGCTACAACCGTGGGAACCGGGGAGCTGTTTTTT